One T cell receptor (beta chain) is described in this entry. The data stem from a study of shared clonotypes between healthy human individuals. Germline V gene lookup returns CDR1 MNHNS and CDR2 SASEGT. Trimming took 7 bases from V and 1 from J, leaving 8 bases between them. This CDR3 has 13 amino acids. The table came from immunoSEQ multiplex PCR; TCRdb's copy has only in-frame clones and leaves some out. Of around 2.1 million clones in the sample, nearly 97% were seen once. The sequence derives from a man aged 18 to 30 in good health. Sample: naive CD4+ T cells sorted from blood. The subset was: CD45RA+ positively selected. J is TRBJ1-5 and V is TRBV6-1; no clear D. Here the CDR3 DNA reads TGTGCCAGCAACCCGGGGAGCAATCAGCCCCAGCATTTT. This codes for CASNPGSNQPQHF.